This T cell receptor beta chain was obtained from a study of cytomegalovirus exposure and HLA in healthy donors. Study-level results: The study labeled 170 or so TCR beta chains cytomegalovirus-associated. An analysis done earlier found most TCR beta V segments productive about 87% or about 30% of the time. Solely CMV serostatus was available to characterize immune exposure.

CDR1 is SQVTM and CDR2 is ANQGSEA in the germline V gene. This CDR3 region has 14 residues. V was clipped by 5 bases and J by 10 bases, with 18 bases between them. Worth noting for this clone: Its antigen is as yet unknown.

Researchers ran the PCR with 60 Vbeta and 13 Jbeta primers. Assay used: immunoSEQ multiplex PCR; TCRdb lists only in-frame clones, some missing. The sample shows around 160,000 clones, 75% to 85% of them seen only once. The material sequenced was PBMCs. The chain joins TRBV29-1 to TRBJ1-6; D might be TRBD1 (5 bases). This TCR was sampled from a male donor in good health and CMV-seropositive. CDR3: CSVLDGQGQSPLHF. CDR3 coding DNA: TGCAGCGTTCTTGATGGGCAGGGCCAATCACCCCTCCACTTT.